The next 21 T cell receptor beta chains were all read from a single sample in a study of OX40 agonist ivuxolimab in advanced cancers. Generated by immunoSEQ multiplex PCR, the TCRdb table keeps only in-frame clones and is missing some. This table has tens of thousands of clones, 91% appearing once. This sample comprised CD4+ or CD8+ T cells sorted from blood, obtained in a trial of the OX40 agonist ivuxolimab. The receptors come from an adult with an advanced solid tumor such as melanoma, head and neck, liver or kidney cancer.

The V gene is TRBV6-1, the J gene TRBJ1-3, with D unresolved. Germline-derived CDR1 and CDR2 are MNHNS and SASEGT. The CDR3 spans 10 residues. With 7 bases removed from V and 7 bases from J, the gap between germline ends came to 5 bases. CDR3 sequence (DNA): TGTGCCAGCAACCCCAACACCATATATTTT. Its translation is CASNPNTIYF.

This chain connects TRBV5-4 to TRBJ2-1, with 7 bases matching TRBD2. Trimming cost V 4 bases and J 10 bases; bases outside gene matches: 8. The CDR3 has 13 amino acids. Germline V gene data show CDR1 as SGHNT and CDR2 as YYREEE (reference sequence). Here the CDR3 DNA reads TGTGCCAGCAGCCAAAGGGGAGGGGCGGAGCAGTTCTTC. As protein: CASSQRGGAEQFF.

The CDR3 is CASSQDSSYNSPLHF. In DNA, the CDR3 is TGCGCCAGCAGCCAAGACAGCTCCTATAATTCACCCCTCCACTTT. The V and J genes are TRBV4-1 and TRBJ1-6, with no clear D. The CDR3 has 15 amino acids. V shed 0 bases and J shed 0 bases, with 3 bases lying between them. Germline V gene data show CDR1 as MGHRA and CDR2 as YSYEKL.

CDR3 amino acids: CASSPRGDQPQHF. CDR3 DNA: TGTGCCAGCAGTCCCCGGGGGGATCAGCCCCAGCATTTT. The chain carries TRBV6-5 and TRBJ1-5; a possible D gene is TRBD1 (5 bases). This CDR3 has 13 amino acids. V was cut by 5 bases and J by 5 bases, with 10 bases left in between. The germline V gene has CDR1 MNHEY and CDR2 SVGAGI.

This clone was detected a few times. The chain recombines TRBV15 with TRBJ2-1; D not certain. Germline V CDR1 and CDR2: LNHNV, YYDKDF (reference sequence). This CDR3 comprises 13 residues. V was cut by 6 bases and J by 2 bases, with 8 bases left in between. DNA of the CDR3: TGTGCCACCAGAAACACACCCTACAATGAGCAGTTCTTC. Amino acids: CATRNTPYNEQFF.

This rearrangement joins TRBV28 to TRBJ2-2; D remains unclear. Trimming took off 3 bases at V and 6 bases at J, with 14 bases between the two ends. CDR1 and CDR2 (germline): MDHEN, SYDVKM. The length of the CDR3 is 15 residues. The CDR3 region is CASSFYPGFPGELFF. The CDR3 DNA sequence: TGTGCCAGCAGTTTCTACCCCGGTTTCCCCGGGGAGCTGTTTTTT.

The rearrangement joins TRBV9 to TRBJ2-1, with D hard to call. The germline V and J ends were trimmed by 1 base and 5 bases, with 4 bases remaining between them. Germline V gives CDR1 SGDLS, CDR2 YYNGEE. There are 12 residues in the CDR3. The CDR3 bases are TGTGCCAGCAGCGTACTGGACAATGAGCAGTTCTTC. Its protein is CASSVLDNEQFF. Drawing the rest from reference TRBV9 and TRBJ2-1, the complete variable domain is DSGVTQTPKHLITATGQRVTLRCSPRSGDLSVYWYQQSLDQGLQFLIQYYNGEERAKGNILERFSAQQFPDLHSELNLSSLELGDSALYFCASSVLDNEQFFGPGTRLTVL.

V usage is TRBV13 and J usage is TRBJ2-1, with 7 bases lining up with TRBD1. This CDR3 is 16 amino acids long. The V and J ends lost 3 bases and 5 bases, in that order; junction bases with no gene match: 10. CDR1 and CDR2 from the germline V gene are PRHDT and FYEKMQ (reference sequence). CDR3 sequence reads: CASSFWQGDTDNEQFF. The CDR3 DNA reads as TGTGCCAGCAGCTTCTGGCAGGGGGATACGGACAATGAGCAGTTCTTC.

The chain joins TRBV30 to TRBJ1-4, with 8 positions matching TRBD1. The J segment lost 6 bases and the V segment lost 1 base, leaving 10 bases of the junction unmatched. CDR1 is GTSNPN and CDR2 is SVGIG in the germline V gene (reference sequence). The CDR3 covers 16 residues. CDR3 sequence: CAWSDPNRGGDEKLFF. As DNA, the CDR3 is TGTGCCTGGAGTGATCCGAACAGGGGGGGAGATGAAAAACTGTTTTTT.

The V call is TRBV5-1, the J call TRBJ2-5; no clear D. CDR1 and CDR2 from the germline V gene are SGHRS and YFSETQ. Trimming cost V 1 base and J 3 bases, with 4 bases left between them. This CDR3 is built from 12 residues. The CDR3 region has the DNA TGCGCCAGCAGCTTGATAAAAGAGACCCAGTACTTC. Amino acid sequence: CASSLIKETQYF.

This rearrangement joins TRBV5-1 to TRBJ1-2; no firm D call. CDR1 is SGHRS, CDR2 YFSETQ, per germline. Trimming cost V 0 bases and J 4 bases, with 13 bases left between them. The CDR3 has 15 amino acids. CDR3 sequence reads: CASSLGWQTSYGYTF. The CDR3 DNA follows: TGCGCCAGCAGCTTGGGGTGGCAGACCTCCTATGGCTACACCTTC.

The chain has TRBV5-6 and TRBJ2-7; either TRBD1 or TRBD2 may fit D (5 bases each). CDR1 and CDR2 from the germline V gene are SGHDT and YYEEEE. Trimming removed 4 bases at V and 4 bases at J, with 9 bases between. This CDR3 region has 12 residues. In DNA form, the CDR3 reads TGTGCCAGCAGCGGGGGACCTTACGAGCAGTACTTC. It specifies CASSGGPYEQYF.

The CDR3, as DNA: TGCGCCAGCAGCTTCAGCGGGGGGACCAATGAGCAGTTCTTC. Translation gives CASSFSGGTNEQFF. V gene TRBV5-1 combines with J gene TRBJ2-1; TRBD2 matches at 9 bases. The germline CDR1 and CDR2 sequences are SGHRS and YFSETQ. The length of the CDR3 is 14 residues. The V gene end was trimmed by 2 bases and the J gene end by 6 bases; junction bases not matched to a gene: 3.

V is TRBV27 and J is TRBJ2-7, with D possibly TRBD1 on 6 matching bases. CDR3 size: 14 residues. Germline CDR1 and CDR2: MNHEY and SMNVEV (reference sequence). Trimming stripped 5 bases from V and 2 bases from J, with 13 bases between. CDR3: CASSGSGTPYEQYF. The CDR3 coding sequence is TGTGCCAGCAGTGGATCCGGGACACCCTACGAGCAGTACTTC.

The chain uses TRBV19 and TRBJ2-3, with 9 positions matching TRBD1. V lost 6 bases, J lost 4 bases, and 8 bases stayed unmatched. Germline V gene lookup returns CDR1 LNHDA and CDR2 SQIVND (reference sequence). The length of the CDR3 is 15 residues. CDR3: CASSPRGQGSDTQYF. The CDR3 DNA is TGTGCCAGTAGCCCTCGGGGACAGGGATCAGATACGCAGTATTTT.

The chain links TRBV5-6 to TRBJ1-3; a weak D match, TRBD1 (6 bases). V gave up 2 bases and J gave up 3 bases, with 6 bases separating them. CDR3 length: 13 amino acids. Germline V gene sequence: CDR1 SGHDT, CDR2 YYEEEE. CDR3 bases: TGTGCCAGCAGCTTAGGGGGTGGAAACACCATATATTTT. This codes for CASSLGGGNTIYF.

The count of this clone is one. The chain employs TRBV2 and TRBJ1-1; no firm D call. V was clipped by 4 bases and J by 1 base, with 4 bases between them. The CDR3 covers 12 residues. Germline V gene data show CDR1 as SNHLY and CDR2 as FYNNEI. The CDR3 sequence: CASSAPNTEAFF. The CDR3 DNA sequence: TGTGCCAGCAGTGCCCCGAACACTGAAGCTTTCTTT.

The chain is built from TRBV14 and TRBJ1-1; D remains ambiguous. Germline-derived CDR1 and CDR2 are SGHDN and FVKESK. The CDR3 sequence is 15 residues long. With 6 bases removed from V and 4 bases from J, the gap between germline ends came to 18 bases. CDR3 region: CASSLGKGWGTEAFF. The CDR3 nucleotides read TGTGCCAGCAGTCTCGGGAAGGGATGGGGCACTGAAGCTTTCTTT.

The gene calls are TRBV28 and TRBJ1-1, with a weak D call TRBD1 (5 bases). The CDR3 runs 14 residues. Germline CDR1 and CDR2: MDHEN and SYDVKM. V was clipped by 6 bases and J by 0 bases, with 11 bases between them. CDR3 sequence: CASSPTVLNTEAFF. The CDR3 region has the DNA TGTGCCAGCAGCCCGACAGTTTTGAACACTGAAGCTTTCTTT.

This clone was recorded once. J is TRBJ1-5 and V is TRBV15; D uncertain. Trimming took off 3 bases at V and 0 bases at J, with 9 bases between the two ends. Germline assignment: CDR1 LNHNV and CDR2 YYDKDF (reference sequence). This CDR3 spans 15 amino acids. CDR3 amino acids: CATSSELNSNQPQHF. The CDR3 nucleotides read TGTGCCACCAGCAGCGAACTCAATAGCAATCAGCCCCAGCATTTT.

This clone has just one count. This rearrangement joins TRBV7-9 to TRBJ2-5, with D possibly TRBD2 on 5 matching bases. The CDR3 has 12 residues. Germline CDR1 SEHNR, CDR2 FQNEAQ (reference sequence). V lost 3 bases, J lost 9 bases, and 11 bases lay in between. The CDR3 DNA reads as TGTGCCAGCAGCTTCCCGCCCGGGGCCCAGTACTTC. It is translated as CASSFPPGAQYF. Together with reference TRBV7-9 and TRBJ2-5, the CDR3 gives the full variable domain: DTGVSQNPRHKITKRGQNVTFRCDPISEHNRLYWYRQTLGQGPEFLTYFQNEAQLEKSRLLSDRFSAERPKGSFSTLEIQRTEQGDSAMYLCASSFPPGAQYFGPGTRLLVL.